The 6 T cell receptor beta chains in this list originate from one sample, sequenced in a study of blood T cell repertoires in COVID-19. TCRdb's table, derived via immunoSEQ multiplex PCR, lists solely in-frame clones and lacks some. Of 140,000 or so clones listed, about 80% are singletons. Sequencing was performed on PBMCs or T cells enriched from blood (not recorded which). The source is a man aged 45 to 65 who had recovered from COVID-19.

The CDR3 DNA reads TGTGCCAGCAGTTTATCCCTGGGACTAGCAAATGAGCAGTTCTTC. This codes for CASSLSLGLANEQFF. The chain combines TRBV28 with TRBJ2-1; the match to TRBD2 covers 9 bases. From germline, CDR1 is MDHEN and CDR2 SYDVKM. This CDR3 has 15 amino acids. V was clipped by 1 base and J by 7 bases; unmatched bases: 5. Together with reference TRBV28 and TRBJ2-1, the CDR3 gives the full variable domain: DVKVTQSSRYLVKRTGEKVFLECVQDMDHENMFWYRQDPGLGLRLIYFSYDVKMKEKGDIPEGYSVSREKKERFSLILESASTNQTSMYLCASSLSLGLANEQFFGPGTRLTVL.

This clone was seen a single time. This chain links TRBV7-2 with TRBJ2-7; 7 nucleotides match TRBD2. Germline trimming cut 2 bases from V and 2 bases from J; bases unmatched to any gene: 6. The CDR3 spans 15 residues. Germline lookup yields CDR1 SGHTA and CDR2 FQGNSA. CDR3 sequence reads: CASSLRRGTTYEQYF. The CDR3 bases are TGTGCCAGCAGCTTAAGGCGGGGGACGACCTACGAGCAGTACTTC.

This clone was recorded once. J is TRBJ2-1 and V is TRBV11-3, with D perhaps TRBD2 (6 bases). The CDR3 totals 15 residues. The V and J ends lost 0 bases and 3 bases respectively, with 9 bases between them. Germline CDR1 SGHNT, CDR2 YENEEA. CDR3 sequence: CASSLERGNYNEQFF. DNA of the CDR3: TGTGCCAGCAGCTTAGAGCGGGGAAACTACAATGAGCAGTTCTTC.

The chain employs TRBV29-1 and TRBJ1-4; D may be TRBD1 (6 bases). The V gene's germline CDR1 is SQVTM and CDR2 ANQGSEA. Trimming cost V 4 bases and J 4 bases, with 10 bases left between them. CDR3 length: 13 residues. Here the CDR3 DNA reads TGCAGCGTTGGGGCAGGGGTTAATGAAAAACTGTTTTTT. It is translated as CSVGAGVNEKLFF.

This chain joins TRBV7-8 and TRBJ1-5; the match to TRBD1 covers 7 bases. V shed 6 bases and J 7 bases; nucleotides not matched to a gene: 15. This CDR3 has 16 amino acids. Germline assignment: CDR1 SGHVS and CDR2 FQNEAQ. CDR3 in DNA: TGTGCCAGCAGGGCGAACAGGGGAGAGTCAGGGCAGCCCCAGCATTTT. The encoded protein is CASRANRGESGQPQHF.

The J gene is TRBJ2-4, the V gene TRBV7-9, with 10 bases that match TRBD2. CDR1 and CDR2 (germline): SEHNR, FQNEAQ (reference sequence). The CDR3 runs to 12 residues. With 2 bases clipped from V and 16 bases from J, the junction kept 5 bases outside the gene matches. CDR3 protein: CASSLMSGGAYF. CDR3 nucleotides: TGTGCCAGCAGCTTAATGAGCGGGGGGGCTTACTTC.